Ten or more counts support the clone carrying this T cell receptor (beta chain). Its specificity is unknown. V was pared by 4 bases and J by 4 bases, with 8 bases between. Looked up from germline, CDR1 is SGHRS and CDR2 is YFSETQ. The CDR3 has 13 amino acids. TCRdb re-called the RT-PCR reads with MiXCR, one entry per CDR3 protein. The table has a few hundred thousand distinct CDR3 sequences, about a fifth seen once. This entry comes from a study of response to subunit inactivated influenza vaccine. Study outcomes and limitations: The authors put forward the suggestion that each seasonal influenza vaccination may bring in only a limited number of new T cells.

The specimen comprised PBMCs from blood, sampled less than 22 months after vaccination. The source is a man aged 50-75 years who received an inactivated influenza vaccine. The J gene is TRBJ1-4, the V gene TRBV5-1, with D hard to call. The CDR3 protein is CASSRVINEKLFF. DNA of the CDR3: TGCGCCAGCAGCCGGGTAATTAATGAAAAACTGTTTTTT.